This T cell receptor (beta chain) came from a study of T cell responses to AZD1222 COVID-19 vaccine. Study-level points and caveats: Of the AZD1222 recipients, only 5 to 7 were seropositive at baseline. Unmutated variant regions are reportedly targeted by nearly half of spike-specific TCRs.

Worth noting for this clone: Its antigen remains unidentified.

TCRdb's table, derived via immunoSEQ multiplex PCR, lists solely in-frame clones and lacks some. The sample carries about 87,000 clones, 90% recorded once. There are 14 residues in the CDR3. V gave up 1 base and J gave up 2 bases, with 9 bases separating them. CDR1 LNHDA and CDR2 SQIVND come from the germline V gene (reference sequence). Source: peripheral blood, taken on day 0 of AZD1222 vaccination. The V gene is TRBV19, the J gene TRBJ2-7; D is uncertain. The clonotype comes from an adult in good health. As DNA, the CDR3 is TGTGCCAGTAGTATAGCCCCAAGGGCCTACGAGCAGTACTTC. Translation: CASSIAPRAYEQYF. Variable domain in full (rest from reference TRBV19 and TRBJ2-7): DGGITQSPKYLFRKEGQNVTLSCEQNLNHDAMYWYRQDPGQGLRLIYYSQIVNDFQKGDIAEGYSVSREKKESFPLTVTSAQKNPTAFYLCASSIAPRAYEQYFGPGTRLTVT.